This entry lists 3 T cell receptor beta chains sequenced from one sample in a study of cytomegalovirus exposure and HLA in healthy donors. PCR was performed using 60 Vbeta and 13 Jbeta primers. Clones were read by immunoSEQ multiplex PCR, and TCRdb kept only the in-frame ones, dropping some. This table has approximately 150,000 clones, roughly 80% appearing once. Input material: PBMCs. All receptors come from a woman aged 40 to 49 in good health and CMV-seropositive.

The chain combines TRBV15 with TRBJ2-5; 9 bases fit TRBD2. Germline CDR1 is LNHNV and CDR2 is YYDKDF (reference sequence). Trimming at V came to 1 base and at J to 3 bases, leaving 6 bases not matched to a gene. CDR3 length equals 16 residues. CDR3 amino acids: CATSRGRAGGEETQYF. The CDR3 bases are TGTGCCACCAGCAGAGGGCGGGCGGGAGGGGAAGAGACCCAGTACTTC.

The gene calls are TRBV2 and TRBJ2-5; TRBD1 is a possible D gene (6 bases). Germline values: CDR1 SNHLY, CDR2 FYNNEI. V was pared by 5 bases and J by 2 bases, with 9 bases between. This CDR3 comprises 13 residues. CDR3 sequence reads: CASSRDIQETQYF. The CDR3, as DNA: TGTGCCAGCAGTAGGGACATACAAGAGACCCAGTACTTC. The complete variable domain, with remaining parts taken from reference TRBV2 and TRBJ2-5, reads EPEVTQTPSHQVTQMGQEVILRCVPISNHLYFYWYRQILGQKVEFLVSFYNNEISEKSEIFDDQFSVERPDGSNFTLKIRSTKLEDSAMYFCASSRDIQETQYFGPGTRLLVL.

This chain joins TRBV7-6 and TRBJ1-1; 7 bases line up with TRBD1. Germline V gives CDR1 SGHVS, CDR2 FNYEAQ. J gave up 1 base and V 5 bases, and 4 bases lay outside the gene matches. CDR3 size: 14 residues. The CDR3 sequence: CASSPRGSNTEAFF. The CDR3 DNA reads TGTGCCAGCAGCCCCAGGGGGTCGAACACTGAAGCTTTCTTT.